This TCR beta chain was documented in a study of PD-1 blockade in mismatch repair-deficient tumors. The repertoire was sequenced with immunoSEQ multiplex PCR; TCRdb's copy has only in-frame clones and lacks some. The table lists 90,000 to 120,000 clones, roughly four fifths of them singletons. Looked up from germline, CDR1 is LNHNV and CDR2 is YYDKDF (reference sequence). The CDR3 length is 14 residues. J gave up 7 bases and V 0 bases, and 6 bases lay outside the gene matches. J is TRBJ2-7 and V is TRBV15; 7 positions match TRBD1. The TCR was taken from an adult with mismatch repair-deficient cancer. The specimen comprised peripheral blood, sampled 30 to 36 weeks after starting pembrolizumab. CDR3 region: CATSRDAPRGEQYF. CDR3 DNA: TGTGCCACCAGCAGAGACGCCCCCAGGGGGGAGCAGTACTTC.